Below are 4 T cell receptor beta chains sequenced from a single sample in a study of technical replicates of blood from a few donors. Data came from immunoSEQ multiplex PCR; TCRdb stores just in-frame clones and leaves some out. The repertoire has some 74,000 clones, around 95% of them found once; the top ten carry more than 0.2%. Sequencing was performed on T cells isolated from PBMCs. The origin of the receptors is a human donor in good health.

The chain couples TRBV9 to TRBJ1-1; the D gene is possibly TRBD1 (6 bases). Germline assignment: CDR1 SGDLS and CDR2 YYNGEE. V dropped 4 bases and J dropped 6 bases, with 16 bases sitting between them. This CDR3 region has 14 residues. This CDR3 reads CASSPQVQGSEAFF. In nucleotides, the CDR3 is TGTGCCAGCAGCCCACAAGTTCAGGGGTCTGAAGCTTTCTTT. The full variable domain, its missing parts supplied by reference TRBV9 and TRBJ1-1, is DSGVTQTPKHLITATGQRVTLRCSPRSGDLSVYWYQQSLDQGLQFLIQYYNGEERAKGNILERFSAQQFPDLHSELNLSSLELGDSALYFCASSPQVQGSEAFFGQGTRLTVV.

V and J are TRBV27 and TRBJ2-7; 9 bases align to TRBD1. In germline, CDR1 is MNHEY, CDR2 SMNVEV (reference sequence). The CDR3 length is 18 residues. The V and J ends lost 3 bases and 2 bases, in that order; junction bases with no gene match: 14. CDR3 amino acids: CASSFGLATGTGPYEQYF. The CDR3 nucleotides read TGTGCCAGCAGTTTCGGGTTAGCCACCGGGACAGGGCCCTACGAGCAGTACTTC.

This chain joins TRBV30 and TRBJ1-5, with 8 positions matching TRBD1. Germline values: CDR1 GTSNPN, CDR2 SVGIG (reference sequence). The trim removed 5 bases at V and 6 bases at J, leaving 6 bases unmatched. The CDR3 extends over 13 amino acids. CDR3 in DNA: TGTGCCTGGGGTGGACAGGGTGGTCAGCCCCAGCATTTT. Encoded protein: CAWGGQGGQPQHF.

This clone was seen a single time. The V gene is TRBV7-3, the J gene TRBJ2-1; 10 nucleotides agree with TRBD2. V was clipped by 7 bases and J by 8 bases; unmatched bases: 8. Germline V gives CDR1 SGHTA, CDR2 FQGTGA. CDR3 length equals 14 residues. The DNA for the CDR3 is TGTGCCAGCATTCAGCGGGGGGGTGACCATGAGCAGTTCTTC. Its translation: CASIQRGGDHEQFF.